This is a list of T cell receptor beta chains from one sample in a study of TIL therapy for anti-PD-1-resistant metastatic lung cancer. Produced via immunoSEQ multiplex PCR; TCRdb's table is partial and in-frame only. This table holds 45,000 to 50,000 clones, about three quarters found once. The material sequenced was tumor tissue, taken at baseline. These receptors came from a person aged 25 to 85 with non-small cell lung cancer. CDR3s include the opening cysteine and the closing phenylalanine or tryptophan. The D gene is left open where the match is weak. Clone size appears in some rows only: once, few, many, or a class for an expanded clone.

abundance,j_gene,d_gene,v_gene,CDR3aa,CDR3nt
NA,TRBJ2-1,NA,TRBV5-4,CASSRGGSSYNEQFF,TGTGCCAGCAGCCGCGGCGGAAGCTCCTACAATGAGCAGTTCTTC
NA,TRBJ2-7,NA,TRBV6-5,CASSPRGTPRWGQYF,TGTGCCAGCAGTCCCCGTGGGACACCTAGATGGGGGCAGTACTTC
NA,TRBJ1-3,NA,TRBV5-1,CASSLSGNTIYF,TGCGCCAGCAGCTTGTCCGGAAACACCATATATTTT
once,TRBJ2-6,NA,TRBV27,CASSLSARGPRSGANVLTF,TGTGCCAGCAGTTTATCGGCCAGGGGACCCAGATCTGGGGCCAACGTCCTGACTTTC
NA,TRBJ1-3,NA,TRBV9,CASSARPSSGNTIYF,TGTGCCAGCAGCGCACGACCGAGCTCTGGAAACACCATATATTTT
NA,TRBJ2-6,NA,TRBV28,CASSFGGAVLSGANVLTF,TGTGCCAGCAGTTTTGGCGGGGCAGTTCTCTCTGGGGCCAACGTCCTGACTTTC
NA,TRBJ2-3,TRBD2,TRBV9,CASSMTSGDDTQYF,TGTGCCAGCAGCATGACTAGCGGGGATGATACGCAGTATTTT
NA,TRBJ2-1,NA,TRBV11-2,CASSYWNEQFF,TGTGCCAGCAGCTATTGGAATGAGCAGTTCTTC
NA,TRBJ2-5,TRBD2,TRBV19,CASSGVGFAGGETQYF,TGTGCCAGTAGTGGAGTGGGGTTTGCGGGGGGAGAGACCCAGTACTTC
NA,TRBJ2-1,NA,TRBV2,CASSPGDYNEQFF,TGTGCCAGCAGCCCCGGGGACTACAATGAGCAGTTCTTC
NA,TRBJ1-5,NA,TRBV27,CASSFLSNQPQHF,TGTGCCAGCAGTTTTCTTAGCAATCAGCCCCAGCATTTT
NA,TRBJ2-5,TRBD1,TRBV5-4,CASQLSGTGGETQYF,TGTGCCAGCCAGCTTTCAGGGACAGGAGGGGAGACCCAGTACTTC
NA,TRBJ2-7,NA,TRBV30,CACMGGFYEQYF,TGTGCCTGTATGGGGGGCTTCTACGAGCAGTACTTC
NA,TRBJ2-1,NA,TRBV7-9,CASSPPGTVYNEQFF,TGTGCCAGCAGCCCGCCCGGGACTGTCTACAATGAGCAGTTCTTC
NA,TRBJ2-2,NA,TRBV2,CASKQGGTGELFF,TGTGCCAGCAAACAGGGCGGCACCGGGGAGCTGTTTTTT
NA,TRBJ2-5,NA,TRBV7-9,CASAGTGRQETQYF,TGTGCCAGCGCCGGAACAGGGAGGCAAGAGACCCAGTACTTC
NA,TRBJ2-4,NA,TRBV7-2,CASSPPVRTLAKNIQYF,TGTGCCAGCAGTCCCCCGGTGCGGACGCTAGCCAAAAACATTCAGTACTTC
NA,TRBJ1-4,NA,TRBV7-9,CASSPVGGPNEKLFF,TGTGCCAGCAGCCCCGTTGGCGGACCTAATGAAAAACTGTTTTTT
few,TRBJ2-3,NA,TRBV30,CAWSVQADTQYF,TGTGCCTGGAGTGTACAAGCAGATACGCAGTATTTT
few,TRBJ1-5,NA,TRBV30,CAWSVLGGEAQPQHF,TGTGCCTGGAGTGTACTCGGAGGGGAGGCTCAGCCCCAGCATTTT
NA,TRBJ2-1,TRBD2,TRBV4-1,CASSLGGTTYNEQFF,TGCGCCAGCAGCCTCGGGGGGACTACCTACAATGAGCAGTTCTTC
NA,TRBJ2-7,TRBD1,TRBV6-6,CASSSRDRSSYEQYF,TGTGCCAGCAGTTCCCGGGACAGGAGCTCCTACGAGCAGTACTTC
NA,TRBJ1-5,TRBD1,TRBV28,CAGSAGQGFYSNQPQHF,TGTGCCGGATCTGCGGGACAGGGGTTTTATAGCAATCAGCCCCAGCATTTT
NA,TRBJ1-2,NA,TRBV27,CASSPAGVTGSYGYTF,TGTGCCAGCAGCCCTGCCGGGGTTACCGGATCCTATGGCTACACCTTC
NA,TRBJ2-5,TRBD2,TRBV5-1,CASSFRPRGGAETQYF,TGCGCCAGCAGCTTCCGACCCCGCGGGGGGGCAGAGACCCAGTACTTC
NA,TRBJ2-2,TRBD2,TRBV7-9,CASSFSGSPGELFF,TGTGCCAGCAGCTTCAGCGGGAGTCCCGGGGAGCTGTTTTTT
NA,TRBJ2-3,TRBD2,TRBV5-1,CASSFQAGGLVDTQYF,TGCGCCAGCAGCTTCCAAGCGGGGGGGCTAGTAGATACGCAGTATTTT
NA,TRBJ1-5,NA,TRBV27,CASSAIQGQPQHF,TGTGCCAGCAGTGCGATACAGGGACAGCCCCAGCATTTT
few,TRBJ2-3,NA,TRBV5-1,CASSQRRSPDTQYF,TGCGCCAGCAGCCAGAGACGATCCCCAGATACGCAGTATTTT
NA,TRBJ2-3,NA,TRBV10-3,CAIRGNFPPTDTQYF,TGTGCCATCAGGGGCAATTTTCCCCCCACAGATACGCAGTATTTT
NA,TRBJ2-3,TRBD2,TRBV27,CASSLLQPGLADTQYF,TGTGCCAGCAGTTTATTACAACCGGGACTAGCGGATACGCAGTATTTT